This entry lists 29 T cell receptor beta chains sequenced from one sample in a study of identical twins. TCRdb reanalysed the 5' RACE reads using MiXCR and keeps one entry per CDR3 protein. The table includes nearly 650,000 distinct CDR3 sequences, about 7.1% detected once. In addition, the sample was reused for a study of yellow fever vaccine responses in identical twins.

The sequencing input was PBMCs. The receptors shown here come from a woman younger than 30 in good health.

The genes are TRBV5-1 and TRBJ2-2; perhaps TRBD1 as D (5 bases). Between the trimmed V and J ends, which lost 0 bases and 6 bases, there was a span of 12 bases. The CDR3 loop spans 15 amino acids. Germline V gives CDR1 SGHRS, CDR2 YFSETQ. The CDR3, as DNA: TGCGCCAGCAGCTTGGTTCCCAGGGTGGCCGGGGAGCTGTTTTTT. Its protein is CASSLVPRVAGELFF.

This clonotype was seen only a few times. V gene TRBV2 combines with J gene TRBJ2-5; TRBD2 might be the D (6 bases). CDR3 size: 17 residues. Germline V lookup: CDR1 SNHLY, CDR2 FYNNEI. V lost 1 base and J lost 4, with 19 bases in between. The CDR3 DNA reads as TGTGCCAGCAGTGAAGTCCCAGCGGGTAAACGGAGAGAGACCCAGTACTTC. This encodes CASSEVPAGKRRETQYF.

The table lists this clonotype with a few counts. The rearrangement uses TRBV5-1 and TRBJ2-1; D is ambiguous. Between the trimmed V and J ends, which lost 0 bases and 0 bases, there was a span of 10 bases. Germline V lookup: CDR1 SGHRS, CDR2 YFSETQ. The CDR3 has 16 residues. CDR3 sequence (DNA): TGCGCCAGCAGCTTGGCAGGTCTGGCCTCCTACAATGAGCAGTTCTTC. Protein product: CASSLAGLASYNEQFF.

The V gene is TRBV15, the J gene TRBJ2-7, with 9 bases matching TRBD1. The CDR3 sequence is 15 residues long. V lost 6 bases and J lost 7; bases outside the gene matches: 13. Germline assignment: CDR1 LNHNV and CDR2 YYDKDF (reference sequence). This CDR3 is CATSTTGTGFWEQYV. CDR3 DNA sequence: TGTGCCACCAGTACAACCGGGACAGGGTTTTGGGAGCAGTACGTC.

This clonotype has more than one count but fewer than ten. J is TRBJ2-3 and V is TRBV14, with 9 bases matching TRBD2. Germline-derived CDR1 and CDR2 are SGHDN and FVKESK. The V and J ends lost 0 bases and 2 bases, in that order; junction bases with no gene match: 9. The CDR3 covers 18 residues. The CDR3 region has the DNA TGTGCCAGCAGCCAAGAAGGTCCGCTAGCGGGGTACACAGATACGCAGTATTTT. Translation: CASSQEGPLAGYTDTQYF.

This clonotype was seen only a few times. J is TRBJ2-2 and V is TRBV5-1; the match to TRBD1 covers 10 bases. Germline CDR1 and CDR2: SGHRS and YFSETQ. J lost 3 bases, V lost 4 bases, and 9 bases had no gene match. This CDR3 has 17 amino acids. The DNA of the CDR3 is TGCGCCAGCAGCATCACTCCGACAGGGGGCGACACCGGGGAGCTGTTTTTT. Translation gives CASSITPTGGDTGELFF. Looking up the rest from reference TRBV5-1 and TRBJ2-2 gives the full variable domain: KAGVTQTPRYLIKTRGQQVTLSCSPISGHRSVSWYQQTPGQGLQFLFEYFSETQRNKGNFPGRFSGRQFSNSRSEMNVSTLELGDSALYLCASSITPTGGDTGELFFGEGSRLTVL.

The DNA for the CDR3 is TGCGCCAGCATGGAAACAGGATTTACAGATACGCAGTATTTT. This gives the protein CASMETGFTDTQYF. The chain combines TRBV5-1 with TRBJ2-3; maybe TRBD1 (5 bases). The CDR3 covers 14 residues. The ends were cut back, 6 bases at V and 3 bases at J, with 14 bases in the middle. From germline, CDR1 is SGHRS and CDR2 YFSETQ.

The CDR3 region has the DNA TGCGCCAGCAGTGGGATTGGACAGAGCTCCTACGAGCAGTACGTC. Translating gives CASSGIGQSSYEQYV. The rearrangement uses TRBV10-2 and TRBJ2-7; possible D gene TRBD1, 6 bases. Germline values: CDR1 WSHSY, CDR2 SAAADI. CDR3 length: 15 amino acids. Between the trimmed V and J ends, which lost 4 bases and 0 bases, there was a span of 13 bases.

The chain is built from TRBV12-3 or TRBV12-4 and TRBJ2-3; D gene uncertain. Trimming cost V 3 bases and J 2 bases, with 9 bases left between them. The CDR3 totals 14 residues. The chain's CDR3 is CASSFGPITDTQYF. CDR3 nucleotide sequence: TGTGCCAGCAGTTTTGGGCCGATCACAGATACGCAGTATTTT.

This clonotype was observed many times. The CDR3 here is CASSLDRRGGYTF. The DNA of the CDR3 is TGTGCCAGCAGCCTGGACAGGAGAGGTGGCTACACCTTC. The chain has TRBV12-3 or TRBV12-4 and TRBJ1-2; 7 nucleotides align to TRBD1. Trimming took 6 bases from V and 7 from J; bases not matched to a gene: 8. The CDR3 has 13 residues.

The CDR3 DNA follows: TGTGCCAGCAGCTCGGGACGACTAGCGGGAGGAGGTCAGCCGTCCCAAGAGACCCAGTACTTC. Translating it yields CASSSGRLAGGGQPSQETQYF. This chain connects TRBV11-1 to TRBJ2-5; 13 nucleotides line up with TRBD2. The CDR3 runs to 21 residues. Trimming took 4 bases from V and 1 from J; bases not matched to a gene: 18. The germline V gene encodes CDR1 SGHAT and CDR2 FQDESV (reference sequence).

In its sample, this clonotype was seen a few times. The chain carries TRBV6-5 and TRBJ2-5, with 9 positions matching TRBD2. V dropped 2 bases and J dropped 5; count of bases not matched to a gene: 12. The CDR3 sequence is 17 residues long. Germline CDR1 and CDR2: MNHEY and SVGAGI. DNA of the CDR3: TGTGCCAGCAGTTACGTTTTTGCGGGAGGGCGATTGGAGACCCAGTACTTC. Translated, it gives CASSYVFAGGRLETQYF.

This clonotype occurred a few times. This chain links TRBV6-1 with TRBJ2-5; D perhaps matches TRBD2 (6 bases). Trimming cost V 8 bases and J 0 bases, with 13 bases left between them. Germline V gene sequence: CDR1 MNHNS, CDR2 SASEGT. The CDR3 totals 14 residues. The CDR3: CASSPGVNQETQYF. The CDR3 region has the DNA TGTGCCAGCTCTCCGGGGGTTAACCAAGAGACCCAGTACTTC.

Only a few counts were recorded for this clonotype. The J gene is TRBJ2-1, the V gene TRBV12-3 or TRBV12-4, with D perhaps matching TRBD1 or TRBD2 (5 bases each). Trimming took 3 bases from V and 7 from J, leaving 13 bases between them. The CDR3 has 14 amino acids. DNA of the CDR3: TGTGCCAGCAGTTTGGGGGTTCGCATGAATGAGCAGTTCTTC. It specifies CASSLGVRMNEQFF.

The table lists this clonotype with a few counts. This chain uses TRBV3-1 with TRBJ1-1, with D maybe TRBD1 (6 bases). CDR1 LGHDT and CDR2 YNNKEL come from the germline V gene (reference sequence). CDR3 length: 14 amino acids. V lost 0 bases to trimming and J lost 8 bases, with 13 bases between them. CDR3 coding DNA: TGTGCCAGCAGCCAAGATGAGGGCAGGGGAGAAGCTTTCTTT. Translating it yields CASSQDEGRGEAFF.

In its sample, this clonotype was seen many times. The V gene is TRBV5-1, the J gene TRBJ2-3, with 13 positions matching TRBD2. This CDR3 comprises 17 residues. Germline V gives CDR1 SGHRS, CDR2 YFSETQ. Germline trimming cut 3 bases from V and 2 bases from J; bases unmatched to any gene: 6. CDR3 loop: CASSYGTSGAFTDTQYF. The DNA of the CDR3 is TGCGCCAGCAGCTACGGGACTAGCGGGGCCTTCACAGATACGCAGTATTTT.

This clonotype was observed many times. The rearrangement links TRBV29-1 to TRBJ2-1; 12 bases are a match to TRBD2. CDR1 and CDR2 from the germline V gene are SQVTM and ANQGSEA. The CDR3 has 13 amino acids. V lost 5 bases and J lost 6; bases outside the gene matches: 2. The CDR3 nucleotides are TGCAGCGTTAAACTAGCGGGAGGCAATGAGCAGTTCTTC. Amino acids: CSVKLAGGNEQFF.

This clonotype was counted a single time. The V call is TRBV3-1, the J call TRBJ2-1, with 11 nucleotides matching TRBD2. CDR1 is LGHDT, CDR2 YNNKEL, per germline (reference sequence). V lost 11 bases and J lost 2; bases outside the gene matches: 20. CDR3 length: 19 residues. The CDR3 loop is CASTQAFGSGRDAYNEQFF. DNA for the CDR3: TGTGCCTCCACCCAAGCCTTCGGTAGCGGGAGGGATGCCTACAATGAGCAGTTCTTC.

This clonotype was detected only a few times. The CDR3 here is CASSPGQVGQYF. In DNA form, the CDR3 reads TGTGCCAGCTCACCAGGACAGGTGGGGCAGTACTTC. This chain uses TRBV18 with TRBJ2-7; 7 nucleotides line up with TRBD1. The CDR3 loop spans 12 amino acids. Looked up from germline, CDR1 is KGHSH and CDR2 is LQKENI. V lost 2 bases, J lost 9 bases, and 4 bases stayed unmatched.

The sample holds a few counts of this clonotype. The chain has TRBV28 and TRBJ2-1, with 9 bases matching TRBD2. Germline CDR1 is MDHEN and CDR2 is SYDVKM. Losses at the gene ends were 10 bases for V and 1 base for J; bases not matched to a gene: 26. The CDR3 covers 21 residues. The CDR3 protein is CATTPRYFLGGRVLSYNEQFF. The CDR3 nucleotides are TGTGCCACCACCCCGAGGTACTTTTTAGGCGGGAGGGTCCTATCCTACAATGAGCAGTTCTTC.

The rearrangement uses TRBV7-9 and TRBJ2-7; 8 bases agree with TRBD1. CDR1 and CDR2 (germline): SEHNR, FQNEAQ (reference sequence). The CDR3 sequence is 16 residues long. V gave up 5 bases and J gave up 3 bases; unmatched junction bases: 12. The CDR3 protein is CASSPPTDRGGYEQYF. CDR3 bases: TGTGCCAGCAGCCCGCCGACCGACAGGGGAGGCTACGAGCAGTACTTC.

This clonotype was seen many times. The J gene is TRBJ2-3, the V gene TRBV12-3 or TRBV12-4; 9 bases align to TRBD2. The CDR3 consists of 17 residues. V lost 4 bases to trimming and J lost 0 bases; unmatched junction nucleotides: 8. CDR3 in amino acids: CASSSQPSGTSTDTQYF. The CDR3 coding sequence is TGTGCCAGCAGTTCCCAACCTAGCGGGACCAGCACAGATACGCAGTATTTT.

This clonotype was counted a few times. The chain carries TRBV28 and TRBJ2-5; TRBD2 aligns across 8 bases. After removal of 6 bases from V and 5 bases from J, the junction contained 11 bases not matched to a gene. Per the germline V gene, CDR1 is MDHEN and CDR2 is SYDVKM. The CDR3 consists of 15 residues. The CDR3 loop reads CASSGTGTRRETQYF. Here the CDR3 DNA reads TGTGCCAGCAGCGGGACCGGGACTAGGAGGGAGACCCAGTACTTC.

This clonotype occurred many times. The chain recombines TRBV9 with TRBJ2-3, with no clear D. V was trimmed by 4 bases and J by 3 bases, leaving 21 bases between them. CDR1 is SGDLS, CDR2 YYNGEE, per germline. This CDR3 has 17 residues. CDR3 bases: TGTGCCAGCAGCCCACTTCTGGGCAAGTCGAAGACAGATACGCAGTATTTT. This sequence encodes CASSPLLGKSKTDTQYF.

This clonotype was observed a few times. The CDR3 sequence: CASSQLLAPDRGSETQYF. In nucleotides, the CDR3 is TGTGCCAGCAGTCAACTCCTGGCTCCGGACAGGGGGTCGGAGACCCAGTACTTC. This chain joins TRBV28 and TRBJ2-5; 10 nucleotides line up with TRBD1. The length of the CDR3 is 18 residues. V dropped 5 bases and J dropped 5; count of bases not matched to a gene: 17. Germline V lookup: CDR1 MDHEN, CDR2 SYDVKM.

At least ten counts were recorded for this clonotype. This chain uses TRBV29-1 with TRBJ2-7, with D possibly matching TRBD2 (5 bases). Trimming removed 3 bases at V and 0 bases at J, with 12 bases between. Germline CDR1 SQVTM, CDR2 ANQGSEA. CDR3 size: 14 residues. In DNA form, the CDR3 reads TGCAGCGTTGATGGGTGGGAGACCTCCTACGAGCAGTACTTC. Amino acid sequence: CSVDGWETSYEQYF.

The table lists this clonotype with many counts. The V and J genes are TRBV11-2 and TRBJ1-6; D might be TRBD1 (5 bases). From germline, CDR1 is SGHAT and CDR2 FQNNGV. Between the trimmed V and J ends, which lost 0 bases and 8 bases, there was a span of 11 bases. This CDR3 is built from 15 residues. The DNA of the CDR3 is TGTGCCAGCAGCTTAGACCCGGCAGGGTATTCACCCCTCCACTTT. Protein sequence: CASSLDPAGYSPLHF.

This chain connects TRBV12-3 or TRBV12-4 to TRBJ1-2, with D possibly matching TRBD1 (5 bases). Trimming left V 5 bases short and J 5 bases short, with 21 bases between. This CDR3 has 16 amino acids. The CDR3 region has the DNA TGTGCCAGCAGTCCCTCAGGAGGAGGGACCCCTTATGGCTACACCTTC. It codes for CASSPSGGGTPYGYTF.

This clonotype was seen a few times. The chain joins TRBV2 to TRBJ1-1; maybe TRBD1 (6 bases). V was cut by 6 bases and J by 8 bases, with 16 bases left in between. The CDR3 covers 13 residues. Germline values: CDR1 SNHLY, CDR2 FYNNEI. CDR3: CASSGEGGAEAFF. The CDR3 DNA sequence: TGTGCCAGCAGCGGAGAGGGGGGCGCGGAAGCTTTCTTT.